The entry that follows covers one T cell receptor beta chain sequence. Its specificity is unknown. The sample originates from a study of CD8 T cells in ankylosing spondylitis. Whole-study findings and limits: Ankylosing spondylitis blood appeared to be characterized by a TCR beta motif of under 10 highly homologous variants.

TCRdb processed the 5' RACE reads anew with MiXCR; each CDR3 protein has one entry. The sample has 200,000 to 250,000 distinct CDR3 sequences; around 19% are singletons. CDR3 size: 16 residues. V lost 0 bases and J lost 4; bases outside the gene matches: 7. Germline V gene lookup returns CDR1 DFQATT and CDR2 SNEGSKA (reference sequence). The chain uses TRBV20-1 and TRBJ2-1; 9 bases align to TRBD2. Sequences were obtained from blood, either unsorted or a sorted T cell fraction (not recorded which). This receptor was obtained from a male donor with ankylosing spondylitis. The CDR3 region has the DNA TGCAGTGCTAGAGATATTGCGGGGGGGGGTTACAATGAGCAGTTCTTC. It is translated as CSARDIAGGGYNEQFF.